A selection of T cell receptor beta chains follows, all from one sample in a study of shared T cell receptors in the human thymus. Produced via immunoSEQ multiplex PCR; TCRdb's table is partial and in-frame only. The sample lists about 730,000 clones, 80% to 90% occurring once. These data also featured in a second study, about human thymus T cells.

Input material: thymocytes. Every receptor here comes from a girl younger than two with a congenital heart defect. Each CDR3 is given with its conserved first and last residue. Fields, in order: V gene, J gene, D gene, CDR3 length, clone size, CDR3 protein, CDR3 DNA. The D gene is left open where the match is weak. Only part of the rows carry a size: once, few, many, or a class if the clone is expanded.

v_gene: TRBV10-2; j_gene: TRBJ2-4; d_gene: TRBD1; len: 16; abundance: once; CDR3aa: CASRATGERGKNIQYF; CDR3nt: TGCGCCAGCAGAGCGACAGGGGAGAGGGGCAAAAACATTCAGTACTTC
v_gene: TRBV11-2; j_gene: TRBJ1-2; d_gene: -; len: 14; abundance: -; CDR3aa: CASSSGTGLYGYTF; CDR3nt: TGTGCCAGCAGCTCAGGAACAGGGCTCTATGGCTACACCTTC
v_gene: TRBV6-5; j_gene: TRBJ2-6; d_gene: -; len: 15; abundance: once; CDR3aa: CASSYLRAGANVLTF; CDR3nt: TGTGCCAGCAGTTACCTCAGGGCTGGGGCCAACGTCCTGACTTTC
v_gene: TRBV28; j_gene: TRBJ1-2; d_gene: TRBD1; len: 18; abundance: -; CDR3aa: CASSLSPDRGRANYGYTF; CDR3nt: TGTGCCAGCAGTTTGAGCCCAGACAGGGGGCGAGCTAACTATGGCTACACCTTC
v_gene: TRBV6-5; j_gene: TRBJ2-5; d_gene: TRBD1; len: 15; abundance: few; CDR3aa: CASSNKQGAAETQYF; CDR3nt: TGTGCCAGCAGTAATAAACAGGGGGCCGCGGAGACCCAGTACTTC
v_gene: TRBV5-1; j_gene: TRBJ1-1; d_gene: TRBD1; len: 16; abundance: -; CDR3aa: CASSLAGDRVNTEAFF; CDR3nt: TGCGCCAGCAGCTTGGCCGGGGACAGAGTGAACACTGAAGCTTTCTTT
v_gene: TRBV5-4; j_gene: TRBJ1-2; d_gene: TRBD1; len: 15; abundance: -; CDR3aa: CASSLSQGVGYGYTF; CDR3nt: TGTGCCAGCAGCTTGAGCCAGGGGGTAGGCTATGGCTACACCTTC
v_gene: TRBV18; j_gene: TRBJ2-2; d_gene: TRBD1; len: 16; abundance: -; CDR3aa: CASSPRGQEAAGELFF; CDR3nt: TGTGCCAGCTCACCACGGGGACAGGAGGCCGCCGGGGAGCTGTTTTTT
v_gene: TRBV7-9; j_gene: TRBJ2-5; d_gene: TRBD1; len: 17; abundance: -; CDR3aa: CASSLEPIGQGKETQYF; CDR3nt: TGTGCCAGCAGCTTAGAGCCAATCGGACAGGGAAAAGAGACCCAGTACTTC
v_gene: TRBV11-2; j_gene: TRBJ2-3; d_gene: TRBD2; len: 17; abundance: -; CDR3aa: CASSLVPAGGYTDTQYF; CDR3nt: TGTGCCAGCAGCTTAGTTCCGGCGGGGGGATACACAGATACGCAGTATTTT
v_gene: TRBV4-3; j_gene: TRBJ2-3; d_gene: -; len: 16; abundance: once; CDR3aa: CASSQGAGTYTDTQYF; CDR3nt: TGCGCCAGCAGCCAAGGCGCGGGGACGTACACAGATACGCAGTATTTT
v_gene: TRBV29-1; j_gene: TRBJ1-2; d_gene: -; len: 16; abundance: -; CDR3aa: CSAARLDRRRSKGYTF; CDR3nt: TGCAGCGCAGCACGCCTAGACAGGCGGCGGAGTAAGGGCTACACCTTC
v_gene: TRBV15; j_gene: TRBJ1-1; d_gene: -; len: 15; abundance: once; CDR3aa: CATSREAELSTEAFF; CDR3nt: TGTGCCACCAGCAGGGAGGCAGAATTGTCCACTGAAGCTTTCTTT
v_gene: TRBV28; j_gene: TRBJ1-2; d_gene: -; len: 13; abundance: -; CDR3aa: CASSPRAGWGYTF; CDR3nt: TGTGCCAGCAGTCCAAGGGCGGGGTGGGGCTACACCTTC
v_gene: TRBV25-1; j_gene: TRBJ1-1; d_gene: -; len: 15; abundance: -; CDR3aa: CASSEYPSQGTEAFF; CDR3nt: TGTGCCAGCAGTGAATACCCCTCCCAGGGGACTGAAGCTTTCTTT
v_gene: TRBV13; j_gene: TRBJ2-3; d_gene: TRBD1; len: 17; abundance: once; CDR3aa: CASSFENRQGDTDTQYF; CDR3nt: TGTGCCAGCAGCTTCGAAAATCGACAGGGTGACACAGATACGCAGTATTTT
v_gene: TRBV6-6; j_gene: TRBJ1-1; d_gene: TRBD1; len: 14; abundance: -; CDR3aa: CASSTYRGLTEAFF; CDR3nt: TGTGCCAGCAGTACATACAGGGGTCTGACTGAAGCTTTCTTT
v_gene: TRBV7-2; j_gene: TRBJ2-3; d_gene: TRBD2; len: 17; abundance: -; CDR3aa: CASSFRLAGGRGDTQYF; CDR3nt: TGTGCCAGCAGCTTTAGACTAGCGGGGGGCCGTGGAGATACGCAGTATTTT
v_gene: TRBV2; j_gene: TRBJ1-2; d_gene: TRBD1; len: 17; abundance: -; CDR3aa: CASSEPVGQYLYYGYTF; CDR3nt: TGTGCCAGCTCAGAACCTGTGGGACAGTACCTTTACTATGGCTACACCTTC
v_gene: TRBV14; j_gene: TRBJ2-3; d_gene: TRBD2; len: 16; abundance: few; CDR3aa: CASSQVQRESTDTQYF; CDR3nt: TGTGCCAGCAGCCAAGTCCAGCGGGAGAGCACAGATACGCAGTATTTT
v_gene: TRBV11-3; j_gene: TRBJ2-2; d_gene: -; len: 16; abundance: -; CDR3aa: CASSLDDRGCTGELFF; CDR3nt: TGTGCCAGCAGCTTAGATGATAGGGGGTGCACCGGGGAGCTGTTTTTT
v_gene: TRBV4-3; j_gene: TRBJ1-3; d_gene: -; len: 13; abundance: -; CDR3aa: CASSQAPQNTIYF; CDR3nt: TGCGCCAGCAGCCAAGCGCCTCAGAACACCATATATTTT
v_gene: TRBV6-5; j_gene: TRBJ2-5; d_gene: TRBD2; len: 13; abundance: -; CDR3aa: CASGPSGQETQYF; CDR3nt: TGTGCCAGCGGACCTAGCGGGCAAGAGACCCAGTACTTC
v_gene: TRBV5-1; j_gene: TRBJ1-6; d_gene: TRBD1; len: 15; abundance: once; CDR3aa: CASSGGQGGNSPLHF; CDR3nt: TGCGCCAGCAGCGGGGGACAGGGGGGTAATTCACCCCTCCACTTT
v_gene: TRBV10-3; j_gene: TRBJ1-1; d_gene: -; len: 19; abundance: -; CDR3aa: CAISDRQGGAYHWNTEAFF; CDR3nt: TGTGCCATCAGTGATAGGCAAGGGGGGGCCTATCATTGGAACACTGAAGCTTTCTTT
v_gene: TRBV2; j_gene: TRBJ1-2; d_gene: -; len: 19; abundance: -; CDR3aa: CARQPFDGHAKDPHSGYTF; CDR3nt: TGTGCCAGGCAGCCCTTCGATGGACACGCCAAGGATCCCCATAGCGGCTACACCTTC
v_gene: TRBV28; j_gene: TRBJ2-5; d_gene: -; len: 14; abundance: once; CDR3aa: CASSPEDLQETQYF; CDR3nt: TGTGCCAGCAGCCCGGAGGACCTACAAGAGACCCAGTACTTC
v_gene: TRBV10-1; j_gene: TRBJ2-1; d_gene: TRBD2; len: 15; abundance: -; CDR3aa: CASSERASGRSEQFF; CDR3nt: TGCGCCAGCAGTGAGAGGGCTAGCGGGAGGAGTGAGCAGTTCTTC
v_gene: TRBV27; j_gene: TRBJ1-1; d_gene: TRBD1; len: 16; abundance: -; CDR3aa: CASSWDRGYGAPEAFF; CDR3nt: TGTGCCAGCAGTTGGGACAGGGGGTACGGCGCCCCTGAAGCTTTCTTT
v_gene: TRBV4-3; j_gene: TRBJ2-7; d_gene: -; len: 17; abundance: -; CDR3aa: CASSQFGRGGGEDEQYF; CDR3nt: TGCGCCAGCAGCCAATTTGGGCGGGGAGGAGGCGAGGACGAGCAGTACTTC
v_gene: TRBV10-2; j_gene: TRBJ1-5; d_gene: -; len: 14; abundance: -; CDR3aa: CASSSVGENQPQHF; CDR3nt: TGCGCCAGCAGTTCAGTAGGAGAGAATCAGCCCCAGCATTTT
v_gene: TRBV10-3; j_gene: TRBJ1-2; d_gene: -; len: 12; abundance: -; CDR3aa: CATAGLYYGYTF; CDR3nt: TGTGCCACCGCAGGTTTATACTATGGCTACACCTTC
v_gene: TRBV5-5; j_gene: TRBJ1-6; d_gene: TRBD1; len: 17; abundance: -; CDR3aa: CASSLGPTGHRDSPLHF; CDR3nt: TGTGCCAGCAGCTTGGGGCCGACAGGGCATAGGGATTCACCCCTCCACTTT
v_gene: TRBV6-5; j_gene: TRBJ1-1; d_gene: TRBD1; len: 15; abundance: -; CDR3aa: CASKYTTGENTEAFF; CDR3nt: TGTGCCAGCAAATATACGACAGGGGAGAACACTGAAGCTTTCTTT
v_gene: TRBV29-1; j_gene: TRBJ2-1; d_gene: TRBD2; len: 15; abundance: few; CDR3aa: CSVMRTSPLYNEQFF; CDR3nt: TGCAGCGTGATGAGGACTAGTCCCCTGTACAATGAGCAGTTCTTC
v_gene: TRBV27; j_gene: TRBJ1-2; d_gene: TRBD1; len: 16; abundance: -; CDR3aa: CASSSKGRDRGKGYTF; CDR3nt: TGTGCCAGCAGTTCTAAGGGGCGGGACAGGGGGAAAGGCTACACCTTC
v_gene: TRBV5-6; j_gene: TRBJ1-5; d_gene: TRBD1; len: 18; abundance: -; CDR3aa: CASSLNPRTGSSNQPQHF; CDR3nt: TGTGCCAGCAGCTTGAACCCTAGGACAGGGTCGAGCAATCAGCCCCAGCATTTT
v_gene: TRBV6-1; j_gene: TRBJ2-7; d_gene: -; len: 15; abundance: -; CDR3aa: CASSLRREGLLEQYF; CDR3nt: TGTGCCAGCAGCCTAAGAAGAGAGGGTCTGCTCGAGCAGTACTTC
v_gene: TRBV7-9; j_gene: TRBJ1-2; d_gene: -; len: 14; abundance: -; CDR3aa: CASSEGPGGYGYTF; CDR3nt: TGTGCCAGCAGCGAGGGACCCGGGGGCTATGGCTACACCTTC
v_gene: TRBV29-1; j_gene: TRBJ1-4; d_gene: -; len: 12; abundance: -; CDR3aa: CSVYSKNEKLFF; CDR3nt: TGCAGCGTTTACAGTAAGAATGAAAAACTGTTTTTT
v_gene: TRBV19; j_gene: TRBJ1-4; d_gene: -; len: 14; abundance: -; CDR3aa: CASSIYVNNEKLFF; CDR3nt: TGTGCCAGTAGTATTTATGTAAATAATGAAAAACTGTTTTTT
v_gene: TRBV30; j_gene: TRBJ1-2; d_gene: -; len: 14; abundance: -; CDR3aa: CAWRTGASSVGYTF; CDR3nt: TGTGCCTGGAGAACCGGAGCCTCCTCGGTGGGCTACACCTTC
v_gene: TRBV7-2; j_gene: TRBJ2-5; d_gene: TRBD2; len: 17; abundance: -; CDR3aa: CASSLGLTGGDQETQYF; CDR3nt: TGTGCCAGCAGCTTAGGACTCACCGGGGGGGACCAAGAGACCCAGTACTTC
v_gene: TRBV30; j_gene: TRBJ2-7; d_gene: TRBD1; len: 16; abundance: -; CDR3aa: CAWSNSSGTGDYEQYF; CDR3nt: TGTGCCTGGAGTAATTCCTCCGGGACAGGGGATTACGAGCAGTACTTC
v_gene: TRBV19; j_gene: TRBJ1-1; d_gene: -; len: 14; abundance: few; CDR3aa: CASSPQQGNTEAFF; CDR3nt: TGTGCCAGTAGTCCTCAACAGGGAAACACTGAAGCTTTCTTT
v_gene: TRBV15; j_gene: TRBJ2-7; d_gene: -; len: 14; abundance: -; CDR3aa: CATSTTREPYEQYF; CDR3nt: TGTGCCACCAGCACGACCCGGGAACCCTACGAGCAGTACTTC
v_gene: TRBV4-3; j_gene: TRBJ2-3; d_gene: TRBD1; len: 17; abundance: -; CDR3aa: CASSQGPGQGNTDTQYF; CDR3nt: TGCGCCAGCAGCCAGGGCCCGGGACAGGGGAACACAGATACGCAGTATTTT
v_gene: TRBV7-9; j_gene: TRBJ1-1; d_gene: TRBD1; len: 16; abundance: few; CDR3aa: CASSLDRGRGNTEAFF; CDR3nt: TGTGCCAGCAGCTTAGACAGGGGGCGGGGGAACACTGAAGCTTTCTTT